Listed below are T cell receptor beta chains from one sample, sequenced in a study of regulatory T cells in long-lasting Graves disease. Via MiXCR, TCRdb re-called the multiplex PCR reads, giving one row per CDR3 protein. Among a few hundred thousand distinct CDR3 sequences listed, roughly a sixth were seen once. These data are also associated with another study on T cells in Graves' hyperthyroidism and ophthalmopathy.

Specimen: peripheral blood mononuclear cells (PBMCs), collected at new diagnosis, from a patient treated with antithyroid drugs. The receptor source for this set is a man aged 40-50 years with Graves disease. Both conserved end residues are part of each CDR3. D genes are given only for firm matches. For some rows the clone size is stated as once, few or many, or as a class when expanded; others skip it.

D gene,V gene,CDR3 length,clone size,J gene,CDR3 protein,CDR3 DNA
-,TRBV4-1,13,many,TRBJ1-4,CATAKGTNEKLFF,TGCGCCACCGCAAAGGGGACTAATGAAAAACTGTTTTTT
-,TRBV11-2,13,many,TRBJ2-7,CASSLVVSFEQYF,TGTGCCAGCAGCTTAGTTGTTAGTTTCGAGCAGTACTTC
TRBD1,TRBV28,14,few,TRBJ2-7,CATADRAFVYEQYF,TGTGCCACCGCGGACAGGGCTTTTGTCTACGAGCAGTACTTC
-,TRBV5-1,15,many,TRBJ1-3,CASSVTPGTGNTIYF,TGCGCCAGCAGCGTCACCCCCGGTACTGGAAACACCATATATTTT
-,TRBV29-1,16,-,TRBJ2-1,CSVQGDWTTSYNEQFF,TGCAGCGTTCAAGGCGACTGGACGACCTCCTACAATGAGCAGTTCTTC
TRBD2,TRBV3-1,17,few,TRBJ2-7,CASSQDTLADFSYEQYF,TGTGCCAGCAGCCAAGATACCCTAGCGGACTTTTCCTACGAGCAGTACTTC
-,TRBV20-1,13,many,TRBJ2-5,CSGEGSERETQYF,TGCAGTGGCGAGGGGAGTGAGCGGGAGACCCAGTACTTC
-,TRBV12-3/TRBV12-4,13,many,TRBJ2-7,CASSLDRAGEQYF,TGTGCCAGCAGCTTAGACAGGGCGGGGGAGCAGTACTTC
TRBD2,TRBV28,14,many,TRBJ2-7,CASNRAGGGYEQYF,TGTGCCAGCAACCGCGCGGGGGGAGGGTACGAGCAGTACTTC
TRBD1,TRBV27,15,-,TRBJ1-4,CASSRNRDRGEKLFF,TGTGCCAGCAGCCGAAACCGGGACAGGGGTGAAAAACTGTTTTTT
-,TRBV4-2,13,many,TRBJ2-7,CASSQGSFYEQYF,TGTGCCAGCAGCCAAGGGTCCTTCTACGAGCAGTACTTC
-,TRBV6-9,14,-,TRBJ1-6,CASSWSSYNSPLRF,TGTGCCAGCAGTTGGAGCTCCTATAATTCACCCCTCCGCTTT
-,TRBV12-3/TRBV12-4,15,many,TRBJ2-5,CASSSPFQGSETQYF,TGTGCCAGCAGTTCTCCATTTCAGGGTTCAGAGACCCAGTACTTC
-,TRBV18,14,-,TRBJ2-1,CASSQGQIYNEQFF,TGTGCCAGCTCACAAGGACAGATTTACAATGAGCAGTTCTTC
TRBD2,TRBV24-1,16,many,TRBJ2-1,CATSQIGTSGGNEQFF,TGTGCCACCAGTCAAATCGGGACTAGCGGGGGGAATGAGCAGTTCTTC
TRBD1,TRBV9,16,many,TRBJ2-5,CASSVGGDRVLETQYF,TGTGCCAGCAGCGTAGGGGGAGACAGGGTTCTGGAGACCCAGTACTTC
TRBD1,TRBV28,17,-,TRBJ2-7,CASTVTVRDRVIREQYF,TGTGCCAGCACTGTTACCGTCCGGGACAGGGTAATCCGAGAGCAGTACTTC
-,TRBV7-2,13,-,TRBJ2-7,CASSSGANYEQYF,TGTGCCAGCAGCTCGGGGGCTAACTACGAGCAGTACTTC
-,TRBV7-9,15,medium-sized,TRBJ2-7,CASSLAGTYPYEQYF,TGTGCCAGCAGCTTAGCCGGGACGTACCCCTACGAGCAGTACTTC
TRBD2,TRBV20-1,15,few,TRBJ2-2,CSAPGQRGSTGELFF,TGCAGTGCTCCTGGCCAGCGGGGGAGCACCGGGGAGCTGTTTTTT
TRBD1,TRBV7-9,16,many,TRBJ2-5,CASSLATGAHQETQYF,TGTGCCAGCAGCTTAGCTACAGGGGCACACCAAGAGACCCAGTACTTC
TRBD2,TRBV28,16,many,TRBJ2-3,CASSLQSGGAIDTQYF,TGTGCCAGCAGTTTACAGAGCGGGGGGGCTATCGATACGCAGTATTTT
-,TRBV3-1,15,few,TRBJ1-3,CASSQAGTGGNTIYF,TGTGCCAGCAGCCAAGCCGGGACGGGAGGAAACACCATATATTTT
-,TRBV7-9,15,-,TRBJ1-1,CASSQYRDLNTGAFF,TGTGCCAGCAGCCAATACAGGGATCTGAACACTGGAGCTTTCTTT
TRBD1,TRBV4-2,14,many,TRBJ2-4,CASSQSHRGNIQYF,TGTGCCAGCAGCCAATCACACAGGGGAAACATTCAGTACTTC
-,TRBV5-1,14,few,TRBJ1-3,CASRRGSEGNTIYF,TGCGCCAGCAGGAGGGGATCCGAAGGAAACACCATATATTTT
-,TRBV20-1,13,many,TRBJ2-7,CSARTDTHYEQYF,TGCAGTGCTAGGACAGACACTCACTACGAGCAGTACTTC
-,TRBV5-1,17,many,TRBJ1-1,CASSLDYGGYMNTEAFF,TGCGCCAGCAGCTTGGATTATGGGGGCTACATGAACACTGAAGCTTTCTTT
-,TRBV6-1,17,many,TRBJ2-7,CASSPGRTPLSTSEQYF,TGTGCCAGCAGTCCGGGACGAACACCCTTAAGCACTTCCGAGCAGTACTTC
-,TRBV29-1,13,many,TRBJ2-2,CSVSPGRTGELFF,TGCAGCGTTTCCCCGGGGCGCACCGGGGAGCTGTTTTTT
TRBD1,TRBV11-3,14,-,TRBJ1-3,CASSSTGTADTIYF,TGTGCCAGCAGCTCCACCGGGACAGCAGACACCATATATTTT
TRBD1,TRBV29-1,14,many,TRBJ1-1,CSGAGTGGYTEAFF,TGCAGCGGCGCCGGGACAGGGGGCTACACTGAAGCTTTCTTT
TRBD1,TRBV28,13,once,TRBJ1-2,CASSSDRGQGYTF,TGTGCCAGCAGTTCCGACAGGGGGCAAGGCTACACCTTC
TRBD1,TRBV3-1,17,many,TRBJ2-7,CASSQDWEGTGSYEQYF,TGTGCCAGCAGCCAAGATTGGGAAGGGACAGGGTCCTACGAGCAGTACTTC
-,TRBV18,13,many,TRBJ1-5,CASSAGSRQPQHF,TGTGCCAGCTCGGCCGGGAGTCGGCAGCCCCAGCATTTT
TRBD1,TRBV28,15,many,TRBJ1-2,CASSLRDSSFGGYTF,TGTGCCAGCAGCCTGAGGGACAGCTCGTTCGGTGGCTACACCTTC
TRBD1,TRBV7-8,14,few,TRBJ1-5,CASSPGDRVQPQHF,TGTGCCAGCAGCCCCGGGGACAGAGTACAGCCCCAGCATTTT
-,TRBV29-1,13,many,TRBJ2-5,CSVAGQFQETQYF,TGCAGCGTGGCGGGACAGTTCCAAGAGACCCAGTACTTC
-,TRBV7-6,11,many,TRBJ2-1,CAPGPWNEQFF,TGTGCCCCGGGGCCCTGGAATGAGCAGTTCTTC
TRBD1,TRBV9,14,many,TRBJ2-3,CASSTWTGTDTQYF,TGTGCCAGCAGCACTTGGACAGGAACAGATACGCAGTATTTT
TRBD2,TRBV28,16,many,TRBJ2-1,CASSFWGGDSYNEQFF,TGTGCCAGCAGCTTTTGGGGGGGGGATTCCTACAATGAGCAGTTCTTC
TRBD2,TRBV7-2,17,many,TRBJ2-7,CASSLVSGGSGSYEQYF,TGTGCCAGCAGCTTAGTTAGCGGGGGGTCCGGCTCCTACGAGCAGTACTTC
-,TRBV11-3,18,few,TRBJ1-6,CASSLYRTDSLYNSPLHF,TGTGCCAGCAGCTTGTACCGGACAGACTCGCTCTATAATTCACCCCTCCACTTT
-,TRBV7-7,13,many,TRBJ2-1,CASSLSTEHEQFF,TGTGCCAGCAGCTTATCAACGGAGCATGAGCAGTTCTTC
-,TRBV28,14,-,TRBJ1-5,CASRSDYSNQPQHF,TGTGCCAGCAGGTCCGATTATAGCAATCAGCCCCAGCATTTT
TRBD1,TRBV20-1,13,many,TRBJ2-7,CSAPSTGSYEQYF,TGCAGTGCGCCATCGACAGGGTCCTACGAGCAGTACTTC
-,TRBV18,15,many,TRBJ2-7,CASSPSGGFGYEQYF,TGTGCCAGCTCACCATCCGGAGGGTTTGGCTACGAGCAGTACTTC
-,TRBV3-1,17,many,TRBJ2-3,CASSQDLAGGSTDTQYF,TGTGCCAGCAGCCAAGATCTAGCAGGAGGAAGCACAGATACGCAGTATTTT
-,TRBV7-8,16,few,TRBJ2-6,CASSFSGLGGANVLTF,TGTGCCAGCAGCTTCTCGGGTTTGGGTGGGGCCAACGTCCTGACTTTC
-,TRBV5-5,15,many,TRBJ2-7,CASSLGPAGSYEQYF,TGTGCCAGCAGCTTGGGGCCGGCGGGGTCCTACGAGCAGTACTTC
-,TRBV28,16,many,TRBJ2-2,CASITNPGENTGELFF,TGTGCCAGCATCACAAACCCAGGGGAAAACACCGGGGAGCTGTTTTTT
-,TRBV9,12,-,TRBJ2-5,CASRGNGETQYF,TGTGCCAGCAGGGGAAATGGAGAGACCCAGTACTTC
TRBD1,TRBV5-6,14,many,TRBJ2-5,CASSNSGTGETQYF,TGTGCCAGCAGCAACTCCGGGACAGGAGAGACCCAGTACTTC